These 13 T cell receptor beta chains share one sample of origin, sequenced in a study of cytomegalovirus exposure and HLA in healthy donors. Profiling relied on immunoSEQ multiplex PCR, and the TCRdb table lists in-frame clones only, not all of them. Among about 200,000 clones listed, 80% to 90% were seen once. Sequenced sample: PBMCs. The receptors derive from a woman aged 30 to 39 in good health and CMV-seronegative.

This chain connects TRBV7-3 to TRBJ2-2; the D gene is possibly TRBD2 (5 bases). This CDR3 contains 17 residues. V was cut by 4 bases and J by 3 bases, with 18 bases left in between. Germline-derived CDR1 and CDR2 are SGHTA and FQGTGA. CDR3 protein: CASSSKWRFGDTGELFF. The CDR3 coding sequence is TGTGCCAGCAGCTCCAAATGGAGGTTCGGGGACACCGGGGAGCTGTTTTTT.

V usage is TRBV6-6 and J usage is TRBJ2-2; D is perhaps TRBD2 (5 bases). Germline values: CDR1 MNHNY, CDR2 SVGAGI (reference sequence). The CDR3 runs 16 residues. V was cut by 5 bases and J by 1 base, with 14 bases left in between. CDR3 sequence reads: CASSPPGGWNTGELFF. The CDR3 bases are TGTGCCAGCAGTCCCCCTGGCGGGTGGAACACCGGGGAGCTGTTTTTT.

The V call is TRBV19, the J call TRBJ2-1; tentatively, D is TRBD2 (7 bases). V lost 8 bases and J lost 7, with 24 bases in between. Germline V gene sequence: CDR1 LNHDA, CDR2 SQIVND (reference sequence). This CDR3 has 16 amino acids. CDR3 DNA sequence: TGTGCCAGTGGGGGGGTCGGGGGCGCGTTAGGTAATGAGCAGTTCTTC. This encodes CASGGVGGALGNEQFF. Combining the CDR3 with reference TRBV19 and TRBJ2-1 gives the whole variable domain DGGITQSPKYLFRKEGQNVTLSCEQNLNHDAMYWYRQDPGQGLRLIYYSQIVNDFQKGDIAEGYSVSREKKESFPLTVTSAQKNPTAFYLCASGGVGGALGNEQFFGPGTRLTVL.

The rearrangement uses TRBV18 and TRBJ2-7; no reliable D call. The CDR3 consists of 11 residues. The germline V gene encodes CDR1 KGHSH and CDR2 LQKENI. Trimming removed 5 bases from V and 5 bases from J, with 7 bases in between. The CDR3 region is CASSTRDEQYF. Here the CDR3 DNA reads TGTGCCAGCTCAACCCGAGACGAGCAGTACTTC.

The chain uses TRBV5-1 and TRBJ2-6; TRBD1 matches at 9 bases. Losses at the gene ends were 6 bases for V and 0 bases for J; bases not matched to a gene: 10. This CDR3 contains 18 residues. CDR1 is SGHRS, CDR2 YFSETQ, per germline. CDR3 amino acids: CASNSLPGQGSGANVLTF. As DNA, the CDR3 is TGCGCCAGCAACTCATTACCGGGACAGGGCTCTGGGGCCAACGTCCTGACTTTC.

The J gene is TRBJ1-1, the V gene TRBV6-5; D perhaps matches TRBD1 (6 bases). The CDR3 has 14 residues. V was clipped by 5 bases and J by 1 base, with 11 bases between them. Germline loops: CDR1 MNHEY, CDR2 SVGAGI. CDR3 bases: TGTGCCAGCAGTCAAGTGACAGGGAACACTGAAGCTTTCTTT. Translation gives CASSQVTGNTEAFF.

V gene TRBV5-1 combines with J gene TRBJ1-1; a weak D match, TRBD1 (5 bases). This CDR3 is 12 amino acids long. V was pared by 4 bases and J by 5 bases, with 9 bases between. From germline, CDR1 is SGHRS and CDR2 YFSETQ. The CDR3 reads CASSQRGTEAFF. The CDR3 nucleotides are TGCGCCAGCAGCCAACGGGGGACTGAAGCTTTCTTT.

The V gene is TRBV5-1, the J gene TRBJ2-6, with TRBD2 matching over 14 bases. The CDR3 loop spans 18 amino acids. V was pared by 4 bases and J by 2 bases, with 5 bases of the junction left unmatched. Germline CDR1 reads SGHRS; CDR2 reads YFSETQ. CDR3 bases: TGCGCCAGCAGCGTGGGACTAGCGGGAGCTCCTGGGGCCAACGTCCTGACTTTC. This gives the protein CASSVGLAGAPGANVLTF.

The V gene is TRBV5-1, the J gene TRBJ2-7; the match to TRBD1 covers 9 bases. In germline, CDR1 is SGHRS, CDR2 YFSETQ. The CDR3 length is 15 residues. The ends lost 6 bases at V and 7 bases at J; junction bases unmatched: 14. As DNA, the CDR3 is TGCGCCAGCACCGCCCCGGGACAGGGATTGGATGAGCAGTACTTC. This sequence encodes CASTAPGQGLDEQYF. Combining the CDR3 with reference TRBV5-1 and TRBJ2-7 gives the whole variable domain KAGVTQTPRYLIKTRGQQVTLSCSPISGHRSVSWYQQTPGQGLQFLFEYFSETQRNKGNFPGRFSGRQFSNSRSEMNVSTLELGDSALYLCASTAPGQGLDEQYFGPGTRLTVT.

The V call is TRBV7-2, the J call TRBJ1-2, with a possible D match to TRBD1 (6 bases). V lost 5 bases to trimming and J lost 4 bases, with 20 bases between them. From germline, CDR1 is SGHTA and CDR2 FQGNSA. This CDR3 is built from 16 residues. The chain's CDR3 is CASSAIRQANPYGYTF. For the CDR3, the DNA is TGTGCCAGCAGCGCGATTCGACAGGCCAATCCCTATGGCTACACCTTC.

The chain is built from TRBV11-3 and TRBJ2-3; no firm D call. The V gene's germline CDR1 is SGHNT and CDR2 YENEEA. This CDR3 has 12 residues. Trimming shortened V by 0 bases and J by 5 bases, and 3 bases separated the two germline ends. Here the CDR3 DNA reads TGTGCCAGCAGCTTAGAGAGAGATACGCAGTATTTT. Translated, it gives CASSLERDTQYF.

The chain is built from TRBV25-1 and TRBJ1-3; D remains unclear. With 3 bases removed from V and 0 bases from J, the gap between germline ends came to 9 bases. CDR3 length equals 15 residues. The germline V gene encodes CDR1 MGHDK and CDR2 SYGVNS. CDR3 loop: CASSDTRNSGNTIYF. For the CDR3, the DNA is TGTGCCAGCAGTGACACCAGGAACTCTGGAAACACCATATATTTT.

This chain uses TRBV19 with TRBJ2-5, with D perhaps TRBD1 (6 bases). The length of the CDR3 is 14 residues. V lost 7 bases, J lost 2 bases, and 14 bases lay in between. Germline CDR1 reads LNHDA; CDR2 reads SQIVND (reference sequence). CDR3 sequence (DNA): TGTGCCAGTAATTCAGGGGTCCCACAAGAGACCCAGTACTTC. This sequence encodes CASNSGVPQETQYF. Supplemented by reference TRBV19 and TRBJ2-5, the full variable domain reads DGGITQSPKYLFRKEGQNVTLSCEQNLNHDAMYWYRQDPGQGLRLIYYSQIVNDFQKGDIAEGYSVSREKKESFPLTVTSAQKNPTAFYLCASNSGVPQETQYFGPGTRLLVL.